This T cell receptor beta chain was sequenced in a study of T cell responses to AZD1222 COVID-19 vaccine. V was shortened by 5 bases and J by 0 bases, with 13 bases between the two germline ends. CDR3 length: 15 amino acids. Germline loops: CDR1 SGHAT, CDR2 FQNNGV. Libraries were prepared by immunoSEQ multiplex PCR; TCRdb keeps only in-frame clonotypes and omits some of them. The data contain 98,000 or so clones, 86% of them singletons. Comment on this clone: The target antigen is unknown.

Study-level findings and limits: The donors showed a predominance of white British ancestry and of females, with possible underestimation of clonal diversity.

The V call is TRBV11-2, the J call TRBJ1-2; possible D gene TRBD1, 6 bases. The sequencing here drew on peripheral blood, taken on day 0 of AZD1222 vaccination. The sequence was obtained from an adult in good health. The CDR3 DNA reads as TGTGCCAGCAGCCAGGGGTTCCCAACTAACTATGGCTACACCTTC. Amino acids: CASSQGFPTNYGYTF.